The entry that follows covers one TCR beta chain sequence. The data were obtained in a study of blood T cell repertoires in COVID-19. Study-level background: Whether acute or convalescent, the COVID-19 samples came from the United States, Italy and Spain. Nucleic acid was either cDNA or gDNA, and it came from T cells, B-cell-depleted T cells, or PBMCs.

In the source study's methods: The authors estimated nucleated cell counts from reference gene primer amplification. Measured with immunoSEQ multiplex PCR; TCRdb has only the in-frame clones, and not every one. The V and J calls and the clone size are those of that table, but D and trimming were determined from the DNA. The sample includes around 180,000 clones, approximately 89% seen only once; the top ten take roughly 2.5%. Germline V CDR1 and CDR2: KGHDR, SFDVKD. The CDR3 consists of 15 residues. Trimming cost V 0 bases and J 4 bases, with 9 bases left between them. The TCR originated in a man aged 40-55 years with active or convalescent COVID-19. The sequenced material came from peripheral blood. This chain links TRBV24-1 with TRBJ1-5; possibly TRBD1 for D (6 bases). The CDR3 DNA is TGTGCCACCAGTGATTTGAAGAGGGGGAATCAGCCCCAGCATTTT. It codes for CATSDLKRGNQPQHF.